The clone carrying this T cell receptor (beta chain) was seen a few times. The data derive from a study of T cell changes during pregnancy in multiple sclerosis. Clones were sequenced by immunoSEQ multiplex PCR, and TCRdb holds only the in-frame ones, with some missing. The sample comprises around 51,000 clones, 93% of which are singletons, and around 2% rests with the top ten. CDR1 SGDLS and CDR2 YYNGEE come from the germline V gene. The CDR3 has 16 amino acids. Deletions cut 3 bases from V and 2 bases from J, with 15 bases between. Sample: peripheral blood, taken in the second trimester of pregnancy. The chain uses TRBV9 and TRBJ1-3; D perhaps matches TRBD1 (5 bases). This TCR was recovered from a female donor with multiple sclerosis, enrolled in a pregnancy study. The CDR3 protein is CASSADPRGAGNTIYF. The CDR3 bases are TGTGCCAGCAGCGCCGACCCCCGGGGGGCTGGAAACACCATATATTTT. The full variable domain, rest sourced from reference TRBV9 and TRBJ1-3, is DSGVTQTPKHLITATGQRVTLRCSPRSGDLSVYWYQQSLDQGLQFLIQYYNGEERAKGNILERFSAQQFPDLHSELNLSSLELGDSALYFCASSADPRGAGNTIYFGEGSWLTVV.